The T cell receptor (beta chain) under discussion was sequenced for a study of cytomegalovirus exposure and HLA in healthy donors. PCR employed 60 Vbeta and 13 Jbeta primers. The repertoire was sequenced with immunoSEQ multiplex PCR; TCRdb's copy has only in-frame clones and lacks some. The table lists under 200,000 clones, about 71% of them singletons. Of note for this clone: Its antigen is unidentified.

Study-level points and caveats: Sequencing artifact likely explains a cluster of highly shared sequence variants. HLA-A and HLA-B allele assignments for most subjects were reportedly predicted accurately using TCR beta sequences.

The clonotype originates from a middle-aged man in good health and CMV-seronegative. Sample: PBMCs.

The CDR3 protein is CASSKDRGSNQPQHF. The DNA for the CDR3 is TGTGCCAGCAGTAAGGACAGGGGTAGCAATCAGCCCCAGCATTTT. This chain uses TRBV6-5 with TRBJ1-5; 9 positions agree with TRBD1. J gave up 0 bases and V 5 bases, and 2 bases lay outside the gene matches. The CDR3 is made up of 15 amino acids. CDR1 MNHEY and CDR2 SVGAGI come from the germline V gene.